These 13 T cell receptor beta chains originate from one sample sequenced in a study of metastatic and nonmetastatic thyroid tumors. All patients were untreated before thyroid surgery. TCRdb reassembled clones from the PCR reads with MiXCR. Here the sample spans tens of thousands of clones, 12% being singletons. Material for sequencing was blood. The origin of the receptors is a male donor with papillary thyroid cancer or a benign thyroid nodule (not recorded which). Some clones in this sample may be carry-over from other donors' samples.

CDR3 nucleotides: TGCGCCAGCAGCGGAGGTGGAGTTGGGTACGGGGAGCTGTTTTTT. This encodes CASSGGGVGYGELFF. The V and J genes are TRBV5-1 and TRBJ2-2, with D possibly being TRBD2 (5 bases). Trimming removed 4 bases at V and 7 bases at J, with 17 bases between. The V gene's germline CDR1 is SGHRS and CDR2 YFSETQ. This CDR3 spans 15 amino acids.

CDR3: CASTGHANYEQYF. CDR3 bases: TGTGCCAGCACAGGACACGCCAACTACGAGCAGTACTTC. This chain joins TRBV27 and TRBJ2-7; tentatively, D is TRBD1 (5 bases). V lost 7 bases, J lost 3 bases, and 13 bases lay in between. Looked up from germline, CDR1 is MNHEY and CDR2 is SMNVEV (reference sequence). The CDR3 totals 13 residues.

At least ten counts were recorded for this clone. The V gene is TRBV27, the J gene TRBJ1-1; tentative D call: TRBD1 (5 bases). The germline gives CDR1 MNHEY, CDR2 SMNVEV (reference sequence). V was shortened by 6 bases and J by 3 bases, with 11 bases between the two germline ends. The CDR3 consists of 13 residues. This CDR3 reads CASRVGPHTEAFF. The CDR3 nucleotides read TGTGCCAGCAGGGTGGGACCCCACACTGAAGCTTTCTTT.

This clone was found many times. A much larger clone lies one base from this, so it may be a read error. The chain joins TRBV15 to TRBJ2-5; D not certain. This CDR3 region has 14 residues. CDR1 is LNHNV, CDR2 YYDKDF, per germline (reference sequence). V was shortened by 0 bases and J by 1 base, with 6 bases between the two germline ends. The CDR3 DNA sequence: TGTGCCACCAGCAGAGACAGTGTCCAAGAGACCCAGTACTTC. Translated, it gives CATSRDSVQETQYF.

The CDR3, as DNA: TGTGCCAGCAGTTTCGTGGACAGGAACACTGAAGCTTTCTTT. Translating it yields CASSFVDRNTEAFF. The chain carries TRBV12-3 or TRBV12-4 and TRBJ1-1; D may be TRBD1 (6 bases). The CDR3 has 14 residues. V lost 3 bases and J lost 1, with 9 bases in between.

The V gene is TRBV5-6, the J gene TRBJ1-2; D is perhaps TRBD1 (5 bases). Trimming pared 4 bases from V and 8 bases from J, leaving 12 bases between. There are 12 residues in the CDR3. In germline, CDR1 is SGHDT, CDR2 YYEEEE. CDR3 in amino acids: CASSIGHLGYTF. In nucleotides, the CDR3 is TGTGCCAGCAGCATAGGACATCTAGGCTACACCTTC.

This clone was seen a handful of times. V and J are TRBV28 and TRBJ1-5, with 10 bases fitting TRBD1. V gave up 4 bases and J gave up 6 bases; unmatched junction bases: 6. The CDR3 has 15 residues. CDR1 is MDHEN and CDR2 is SYDVKM in the germline V gene. CDR3 sequence: CASSSTDRGCQPQHF. The CDR3 DNA reads TGTGCCAGCAGTTCCACGGACAGGGGGTGTCAGCCCCAGCATTTT. Variable domain in full (rest from reference TRBV28 and TRBJ1-5): DVKVTQSSRYLVKRTGEKVFLECVQDMDHENMFWYRQDPGLGLRLIYFSYDVKMKEKGDIPEGYSVSREKKERFSLILESASTNQTSMYLCASSSTDRGCQPQHFGDGTRLSIL.

This clone was seen ten or more times. The chain employs TRBV15 and TRBJ2-5; TRBD1 agrees at 7 bases. Germline CDR1 is LNHNV and CDR2 is YYDKDF (reference sequence). J was trimmed by 2 bases and V by 0 bases; bases with no gene match: 3. The CDR3 length is 15 residues. The CDR3 bases are TGTGCCACCAGCAGAGATAGGACAGGACAAGAGACCCAGTACTTC. It codes for CATSRDRTGQETQYF.

This clone ranks as medium-sized (0.01 to 0.1%). As DNA, the CDR3 is TGTGCCAGCAGTTCGTATCGGGGGATACGGTCACCCCTCCACTTT. It codes for CASSSYRGIRSPLHF. The rearrangement joins TRBV12-3 or TRBV12-4 to TRBJ1-6; a possible D gene is TRBD1 (5 bases). Trimming shortened V by 4 bases and J by 10 bases, and 17 bases separated the two germline ends. The CDR3 length is 15 residues.

This clone has more than one count but fewer than ten. The rearrangement joins TRBV7-2 to TRBJ1-1; D not certain. The CDR3 runs to 15 residues. CDR1 is SGHTA, CDR2 FQGNSA, per germline. V dropped 1 base and J dropped 1 base, with 10 bases sitting between them. CDR3 amino acids: CASSLEFGGNTEAFF. The CDR3 coding sequence is TGTGCCAGCAGCTTAGAATTTGGAGGGAACACTGAAGCTTTCTTT.

This clone is categorized as medium-sized (0.01 to 0.1%). V and J are TRBV28 and TRBJ2-7, with TRBD2 matching 10 bases. Trimming removed 6 bases from V and 6 bases from J; junction bases left unmatched: 5. Looked up from germline, CDR1 is MDHEN and CDR2 is SYDVKM. This CDR3 region has 13 residues. CDR3 protein: CASRPGTSVEQYF. The CDR3 nucleotides read TGTGCCAGCAGACCCGGGACTAGCGTCGAGCAGTACTTC.

The chain carries TRBV7-3 and TRBJ2-1; D uncertain. Trimming left V 2 bases short and J 5 bases short, with 4 bases between. Per the germline V gene, CDR1 is SGHTA and CDR2 is FQGTGA. CDR3 size: 12 residues. This chain's CDR3 is CASSLSNNEQFF. CDR3 sequence (DNA): TGTGCCAGCAGCTTATCAAACAATGAGCAGTTCTTC.

This clone was counted a few times. The chain is built from TRBV28 and TRBJ2-3; 10 bases fit TRBD2. The CDR3 runs to 16 residues. Germline CDR1 and CDR2: MDHEN and SYDVKM. The trim removed 4 bases at V and 0 bases at J, leaving 4 bases unmatched. CDR3: CASSSPTSGSTDTQYF. For the CDR3, the DNA is TGTGCCAGCAGTTCCCCGACTAGCGGGAGCACAGATACGCAGTATTTT.